This T cell receptor beta chain was identified during a study of T cells in Graves' hyperthyroidism and ophthalmopathy. Patients were excluded for uncontrolled infection, other autoimmune disease, pregnancy or lactation. This clonotype was detected ten times or more. CDR1 LGHDT and CDR2 YNNKEL come from the germline V gene (reference sequence). The CDR3 runs to 14 residues. The ends were cut back, 0 bases at V and 9 bases at J, with 12 bases in the middle. Regions amplified from RNA transcripts were the TCR beta CDR3 regions. Primed by the HTBI set, a first-round RT-PCR was run on the TCR CDR3. TCRdb re-derived calls from the multiplex PCR reads in MiXCR, one entry per CDR3 protein. Of about 370,000 distinct CDR3 sequences listed, over 12% are singletons.

This sequence was found in a woman in her sixties or seventies with Graves' ophthalmopathy. Sequencing was carried out using blood. The gene calls are TRBV3-1 and TRBJ2-1, with D maybe TRBD1 (6 bases). The CDR3 sequence: CASSQDSGVAEQFF. As DNA, the CDR3 is TGTGCCAGCAGCCAAGACTCAGGGGTGGCTGAGCAGTTCTTC.